This T cell receptor (beta chain) stems from a study of molecular identifiers for immune sequencing clone quantification. Trimming took off 2 bases at V and 8 bases at J, with 13 bases between the two ends. Germline assignment: CDR1 SGHRS and CDR2 YFSETQ. The CDR3 loop spans 13 amino acids. Using its own MiXCR run on the PCR reads, TCRdb lists one record per CDR3 protein. The table lists under 650,000 distinct CDR3 sequences, 15% to 20% of them singletons. This clonotype was counted many times. The TCR comes from a human donor in good health. Some libraries in this study had Jurkat cell RNA spiked in. Sequencing was done on a sample of naive CD8+ T cells from blood, with Jurkat cell RNA spiked in. As to subset: FACS-sorted CD8+CD4-CCR7+CD45RA+ naive T cells. This chain uses TRBV5-1 with TRBJ1-1, with D perhaps TRBD1 (5 bases). The CDR3 loop reads CASSFTDRQEAFF. The CDR3 bases are TGCGCCAGCAGCTTCACTGATCGACAGGAAGCTTTCTTT.